This T cell receptor (beta chain) was retrieved from a study of blood T cell repertoires in COVID-19. Study in general: COVID-19 samples from acute and convalescent phases originated in the United States, Italy and Spain. T cells, B-cell-depleted T cells, or PBMCs provided the cDNA or gDNA that served as material.

Trimming at V came to 1 base and at J to 2 bases, leaving 5 bases not matched to a gene. Germline V gene data show CDR1 as GTSNPN and CDR2 as SVGIG (reference sequence). The CDR3 covers 15 residues. Per the authors' pipeline: Amplified reference gene primers provided the basis for estimating nucleated cell counts. Some clones are missing from TCRdb's copy, which holds only in-frame ones; the method was immunoSEQ multiplex PCR. D and trimming come from the DNA, and the V and J calls and clone size come from that table. The sample lists around 120,000 clones; 70% to 90% were seen once. Input material: peripheral blood. The chain joins TRBV30 to TRBJ2-3, with 8 positions matching TRBD1. The TCR sequence derives from a man in his 70s who had recovered from COVID-19. CDR3 loop: CAWSADRGSTDTQYF. The CDR3 nucleotides are TGTGCCTGGAGTGCCGACAGGGGTTCCACAGATACGCAGTATTTT.